The present T cell receptor (beta chain) was sequenced within a study of T cell repertoires in cytomegalovirus infection. Turning to the study itself: In public TCR beta signatures, there were indications of both CMV infection and matching HLA type. Study-level points and caveats: Dominating the ex vivo response were TCR beta clonotypes that were CMV-specific and HLA-C-restricted.

This clonotype has just a few counts. Its antigen remains unknown. TCRdb passed the reads through MiXCR, listing each CDR3 protein once. The sample holds 150,000 to 200,000 distinct CDR3 sequences, roughly 20% seen once. The CDR3 is 13 residues long. Germline values: CDR1 DFQATT, CDR2 SNEGSKA (reference sequence). Trimming shortened V by 5 bases and J by 4 bases, and 14 bases separated the two germline ends. The origin of this receptor is a human donor in good health (CMV status not recorded). Some clones in this sample may be carry-over from other donors' samples. Material: PBMCs. V usage is TRBV20-1 and J usage is TRBJ1-1; weak D call: TRBD1 (5 bases). CDR3 region: CSAFRDAGTEAFF. CDR3 sequence (DNA): TGCAGTGCTTTCCGGGACGCGGGCACTGAAGCTTTCTTT.